This T cell receptor beta chain was identified during a study of shared clonotypes between healthy human individuals. Assay: immunoSEQ multiplex PCR; the TCRdb copy retains only in-frame clones and omits some. Among hundreds of thousands of clones listed, around 77% were seen once. V gave up 1 base and J gave up 2 bases; unmatched junction bases: 11. The germline gives CDR1 MDHEN, CDR2 SYDVKM. The CDR3 contains 19 residues. This clone has a handful of counts. Material: PBMCs. The rearrangement joins TRBV28 to TRBJ1-5; 10 bases are shared with TRBD1. The receptor comes from a woman aged 40 to 50 in good health. Some clones in this sample may be carry-over from other donors' samples. Here the CDR3 DNA reads TGTGCCAGCAGTTTATCCCCCCGACAGGGGGCAGTCGGCAATCAGCCCCAGCATTTT. Protein sequence: CASSLSPRQGAVGNQPQHF.